These 25 T cell receptor beta chains were all obtained from the same sample, sequenced in a study of T cells in Graves' hyperthyroidism and ophthalmopathy. Amplification yielded TCR beta CDR3 regions, with RNA transcripts as the source. Using the HTBI primer set, a first-round RT-PCR was run on the TCR CDR3. TCRdb re-analysed the multiplex PCR reads in MiXCR, keeping a single row per CDR3 protein. In the table there are more than 100,000 distinct CDR3 sequences, about 50% of which are singletons. Sequencing was done on a sample of blood. The source of these receptors is a man aged 35 to 55 with Graves' hyperthyroidism.

This clonotype was picked up many times. The chain carries TRBV20-1 and TRBJ2-7; D is tentatively TRBD1 or TRBD2 (5 bases each). V was pared by 1 base and J by 0 bases, with 7 bases between. Per the germline V gene, CDR1 is DFQATT and CDR2 is SNEGSKA (reference sequence). The CDR3 loop spans 13 amino acids. CDR3: CSARGDGSYEQYF. DNA for the CDR3: TGCAGTGCTAGAGGGGACGGCTCCTACGAGCAGTACTTC.

As to this clonotype: A much larger clone lies a single base off, so this may be a read error. The chain recombines TRBV5-5 with TRBJ2-4, with TRBD2 as a possible D gene (6 bases). Germline CDR1 and CDR2: SGHKS and YYEKEE (reference sequence). This CDR3 region has 16 residues. The DNA of the CDR3 is TGTGCCAGCAGCTTGGGACTAGAGCTGGCCAAAAACACTCAGTACTTC. This translates into CASSLGLELAKNTQYF.

This sequence joins TRBV7-8 and TRBJ2-7; D is unclear. The germline CDR1 and CDR2 sequences are SGHVS and FQNEAQ. CDR3 size: 10 residues. The V end lost 6 bases, the J end lost 6 bases, and 6 bases lay between the germline ends. This chain's CDR3 is CASSPPEQYF. The DNA for the CDR3 is TGTGCCAGCAGTCCCCCCGAGCAGTACTTC.

This clonotype appeared a single time. The J gene is TRBJ1-4, the V gene TRBV6-6; a possible D gene is TRBD1 (5 bases). Trimming took off 5 bases at V and 11 bases at J, with 24 bases between the two ends. This CDR3 has 16 amino acids. Germline V lookup: CDR1 MNHNY, CDR2 SVGAGI (reference sequence). CDR3: CASSAGQGLAGEKLFF. The CDR3 DNA reads as TGTGCCAGCAGTGCTGGGCAGGGCCTTGCCGGGGAGAAACTGTTTTTT.

This clonotype was picked up many times. This sequence joins TRBV28 and TRBJ1-1; D is unclear. CDR3 length: 11 residues. Germline lookup yields CDR1 MDHEN and CDR2 SYDVKM. The CDR3 DNA follows: TGTGGCATCGAGGTGAACACTGAAGCTTTCTTT. This gives the protein CGIEVNTEAFF.

The chain combines TRBV20-1 with TRBJ1-2; D is unclear. CDR1 is DFQATT and CDR2 is SNEGSKA in the germline V gene (reference sequence). V was trimmed by 3 bases and J by 4 bases, leaving 9 bases between them. There are 12 residues in the CDR3. DNA of the CDR3: TGCAGTGCTAGGGGGTACGTCTATGGCTACACCTTC. It specifies CSARGYVYGYTF.

A remark on this clonotype: A clone one base away is much larger, so this may be a read error. This chain uses TRBV24-1 with TRBJ2-7; 7 bases line up with TRBD1. The CDR3 is 15 residues long. V shed 5 bases and J 4 bases; nucleotides not matched to a gene: 10. Germline CDR1 KGHDR, CDR2 SFDVKD. The CDR3 sequence is CATSALSKGAYEQYF. The CDR3 DNA follows: TGTGCCACCAGTGCCCTCTCGAAGGGGGCTTACGAGCAGTACTTC.

In the case of this clonotype: This clone may be a read error of a much larger clone one base away. The CDR3 nucleotides read TGTGCCATCAGCCCCACAGGGAGGAACACTGAAGCTTTCTTT. Protein sequence: CAISPTGRNTEAFF. J is TRBJ1-1 and V is TRBV10-3, with a possible D match to TRBD1 (6 bases). V was shortened by 6 bases and J by 1 base, with 12 bases between the two germline ends. This CDR3 has 14 amino acids. CDR1 and CDR2 (germline): ENHRY, SYGVKD.

With respect to this clonotype: An end of the junction does not agree with germline; a read error may underlie this. This chain connects TRBV5-4 to TRBJ1-1; D call uncertain. Germline loops: CDR1 SGHNT, CDR2 YYREEE (reference sequence). The length of the CDR3 is 14 residues. CDR3 in amino acids: CASSLAGSNTEASF. In nucleotides, the CDR3 is TGTGCCAGCAGCTTAGCGGGCAGTAACACGGAAGCTTCCTTT.

This chain uses TRBV30 with TRBJ2-7; weak D call: TRBD2 (6 bases). The length of the CDR3 is 13 residues. The V gene lost 2 bases and the J gene lost 0 bases, with 8 bases spanning the gap. CDR1 and CDR2 (germline): GTSNPN, SVGIG (reference sequence). The DNA of the CDR3 is TGTGCCTGGAGTCTGACTAGCTCCTACGAGCAGTACTTC. Its translation: CAWSLTSSYEQYF.

The chain recombines TRBV25-1 with TRBJ2-7, with D perhaps TRBD1 or TRBD2 (5 bases each). This CDR3 has 14 residues. Trimming pared 3 bases from V and 2 bases from J, leaving 11 bases between. Germline V gene data show CDR1 as MGHDK and CDR2 as SYGVNS. The CDR3 nucleotides are TGTGCCAGCAGTGATCGAGGGGTCCCCTACGAGCAGTACTTC. It codes for CASSDRGVPYEQYF.

As concerns this clonotype: One base away lies a much larger clone, so this may be a sequencing read error. The rearrangement links TRBV28 to TRBJ2-7; D may be TRBD1 (6 bases). V was clipped by 6 bases and J by 6 bases, with 18 bases between them. The CDR3 spans 14 residues. Germline V gene sequence: CDR1 MDHEN, CDR2 SYDVKM. The CDR3, as DNA: TGTGCCAGCAGACCCCAGGGGAGACCCCTCGAGCAGTACTTC. The encoded protein is CASRPQGRPLEQYF.

This clonotype has at least ten counts. The gene calls are TRBV12-3 or TRBV12-4 and TRBJ2-2; D unresolved. There are 13 residues in the CDR3. Trimming took 7 bases from V and 5 from J, leaving 11 bases between them. The CDR3 loop reads CASTLVETGELFF. CDR3 nucleotides: TGTGCCAGCACTCTCGTCGAGACCGGGGAGCTGTTTTTT.

This chain connects TRBV7-9 to TRBJ2-2; D not resolved. The CDR3 loop spans 14 amino acids. The germline V gene has CDR1 SEHNR and CDR2 FQNEAQ (reference sequence). V dropped 3 bases and J dropped 4 bases, with 9 bases sitting between them. The CDR3 coding sequence is TGTGCCAGCAGCTTTGGGCAGGTCACCGGGGAGCTGTTTTTT. It codes for CASSFGQVTGELFF. The whole variable domain, filled in from reference TRBV7-9 and TRBJ2-2, reads DTGVSQNPRHKITKRGQNVTFRCDPISEHNRLYWYRQTLGQGPEFLTYFQNEAQLEKSRLLSDRFSAERPKGSFSTLEIQRTEQGDSAMYLCASSFGQVTGELFFGEGSRLTVL.

This clonotype was detected many times. The chain recombines TRBV6-1 with TRBJ1-1; 7 bases are shared with TRBD1. Losses at the gene ends were 7 bases for V and 1 base for J; bases not matched to a gene: 6. Per the germline V gene, CDR1 is MNHNS and CDR2 is SASEGT. The CDR3 runs to 14 residues. The CDR3, as DNA: TGTGCCAGCATGGGACAGCCGAGGAACACTGAAGCTTTCTTT. It specifies CASMGQPRNTEAFF.

This clonotype has just one count. The conserved phenylalanine or tryptophan is not found at the CDR3 terminus, so this likely reflects a read error. This sequence joins TRBV5-1 and TRBJ1-4; 7 bases agree with TRBD1. Germline-derived CDR1 and CDR2 are SGHRS and YFSETQ. Trimming removed 7 bases from V and 2 bases from J; junction bases left unmatched: 5. The CDR3 runs 14 residues. Here the CDR3 DNA reads TGCGCCAGCGGTCCGGGACAGACTAATGAAAAACTGTTTTTA. Encoded protein: CASGPGQTNEKLFL.

To note about this clonotype: One end of the junction varies from germline; a read error may be responsible. The chain recombines TRBV10-3 with TRBJ1-4; D possibly corresponds to TRBD1 (6 bases). This CDR3 is built from 14 residues. Looked up from germline, CDR1 is ENHRY and CDR2 is SYGVKD. CDR3 coding DNA: TGTGCCATCGGGGGGCAGGACCCCAATGAAAAACTGCTTTTT. Amino acids: CAIGGQDPNEKLLF.

The sample holds many counts of this clonotype. At one of its ends the junction is not consistent with the germline gene, which may arise from a read error. The V and J genes are TRBV5-6 and TRBJ2-7; 11 positions match TRBD1. This CDR3 has 13 residues. CDR1 and CDR2 from the germline V gene are SGHDT and YYEEEE. This chain's CDR3 is CASSWGQGGEQHF. The CDR3 coding sequence is TGTGCCAGCAGCTGGGGACAGGGGGGAGAGCAGCACTTC.

As to this clonotype: One end of the junction fails to match germline, which may point to a read error. The chain is built from TRBV7-8 and TRBJ1-4; a possible D gene is TRBD1 (5 bases). Germline assignment: CDR1 SGHVS and CDR2 FQNEAQ. The CDR3 extends over 15 amino acids. The CDR3 spells CASSRSRDFNENLFF. The CDR3 DNA reads as TGCGCCAGCAGCCGGTCGAGGGACTTTAATGAAAACCTGTTTTTT.

V gene TRBV9 combines with J gene TRBJ2-7; D might be TRBD2 (6 bases). This CDR3 comprises 14 residues. V lost 3 bases to trimming and J lost 6 bases, with 16 bases between them. Germline V gene sequence: CDR1 SGDLS, CDR2 YYNGEE. In DNA form, the CDR3 reads TGTGCCAGCAGCGCAGGGACGGGGGAGCTCGAGCAGTACTTC. As protein: CASSAGTGELEQYF.

V and J are TRBV20-1 and TRBJ1-4, with D perhaps matching TRBD1 (6 bases). Per germline, CDR1 DFQATT and CDR2 SNEGSKA (reference sequence). This CDR3 is built from 13 residues. The V end lost 6 bases, the J end lost 7 bases, and 15 bases lay between the germline ends. CDR3 nucleotide sequence: TGCAGTGCCCGACTAGGGGGAATTGAAAAACTGTTTTTT. It is translated as CSARLGGIEKLFF.

On this clonotype: This may be a read error: a much more frequent sequence differs by one nucleotide. Here the CDR3 DNA reads TGTGTCAGCAGCTCCATGGGCGGGGGATTCCAAGAGACCCAGTACTTC. Protein: CVSSSMGGGFQETQYF. The rearrangement uses TRBV13 and TRBJ2-5; 7 nucleotides match TRBD2. CDR1 is PRHDT and CDR2 is FYEKMQ in the germline V gene (reference sequence). There are 16 residues in the CDR3.

The V gene is TRBV7-9, the J gene TRBJ1-2; possibly TRBD1 for D (6 bases). The V gene lost 4 bases and the J gene lost 5 bases, with 14 bases spanning the gap. The CDR3 length is 14 residues. Germline CDR1 reads SEHNR; CDR2 reads FQNEAQ (reference sequence). CDR3 loop: CASSSRQVKYGYTF. Written as DNA, the CDR3 is TGTGCCAGCAGCTCGCGACAGGTCAAGTATGGCTACACCTTC. Based on the CDR3 plus reference TRBV7-9 and TRBJ1-2, the full variable domain is DTGVSQNPRHKITKRGQNVTFRCDPISEHNRLYWYRQTLGQGPEFLTYFQNEAQLEKSRLLSDRFSAERPKGSFSTLEIQRTEQGDSAMYLCASSSRQVKYGYTFGSGTRLTVV.

This clonotype came up many times. This chain connects TRBV7-3 to TRBJ2-3; TRBD2 agrees at 10 bases. This CDR3 spans 14 amino acids. Germline V lookup: CDR1 SGHTA, CDR2 FQGTGA. Trimming cost V 5 bases and J 6 bases; bases outside gene matches: 5. The CDR3 sequence: CASSPSGGRDTQYF. The CDR3 DNA reads TGTGCCAGCAGCCCTAGCGGGGGACGGGATACGCAGTATTTT.

The rearrangement joins TRBV9 to TRBJ2-5; possible D gene TRBD1, 7 bases. Germline CDR1 and CDR2: SGDLS and YYNGEE. The CDR3 has 19 amino acids. The V end was cut by 4 bases, the J end by 2 bases, with 27 bases between. For the CDR3, the DNA is TGTGCCAGCAGCACGAGGGGGTCCGGGGCAGGGGGAGGTCAAGAGACCCAGTACTTC. Its protein is CASSTRGSGAGGGQETQYF.